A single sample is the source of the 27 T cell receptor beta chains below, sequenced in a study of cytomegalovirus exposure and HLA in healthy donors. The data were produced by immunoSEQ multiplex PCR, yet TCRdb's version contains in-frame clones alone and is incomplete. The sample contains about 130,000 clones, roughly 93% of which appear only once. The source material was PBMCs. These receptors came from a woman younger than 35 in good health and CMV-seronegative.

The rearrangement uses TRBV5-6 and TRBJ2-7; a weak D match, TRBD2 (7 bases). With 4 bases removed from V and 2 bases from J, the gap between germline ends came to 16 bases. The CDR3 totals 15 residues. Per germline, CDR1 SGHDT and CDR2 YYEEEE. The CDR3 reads CASSPEGGVPYEQYF. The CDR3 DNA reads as TGTGCCAGCAGCCCCGAAGGGGGGGTCCCCTACGAGCAGTACTTC. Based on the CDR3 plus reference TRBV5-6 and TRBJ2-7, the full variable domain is DAGVTQSPTHLIKTRGQQVTLRCSPKSGHDTVSWYQQALGQGPQFIFQYYEEEERQRGNFPDRFSGHQFPNYSSELNVNALLLGDSALYLCASSPEGGVPYEQYFGPGTRLTVT.

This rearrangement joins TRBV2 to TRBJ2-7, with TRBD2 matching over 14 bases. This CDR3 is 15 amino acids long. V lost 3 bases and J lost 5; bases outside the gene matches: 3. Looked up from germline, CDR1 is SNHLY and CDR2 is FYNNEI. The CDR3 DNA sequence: TGTGCCAGCAGTGATAGGACTAGCGGGAGGAACGAGCAGTACTTC. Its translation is CASSDRTSGRNEQYF.

The CDR3 protein is CASRGTETFGDEAFF. The CDR3 DNA reads TGCGCCAGCAGGGGGACAGAGACCTTCGGAGATGAAGCTTTCTTT. V is TRBV5-1 and J is TRBJ1-1; 7 nucleotides line up with TRBD1. With V trimmed by 5 bases and J by 7 bases, 14 bases remained unmatched. This CDR3 contains 15 residues. Germline CDR1 SGHRS, CDR2 YFSETQ.

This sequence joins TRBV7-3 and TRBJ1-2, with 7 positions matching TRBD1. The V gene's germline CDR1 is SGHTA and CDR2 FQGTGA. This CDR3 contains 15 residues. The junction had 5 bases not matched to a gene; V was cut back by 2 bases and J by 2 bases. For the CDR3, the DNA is TGTGCCAGCAGCTTATACGGGACAGTCAACTATGGCTACACCTTC. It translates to CASSLYGTVNYGYTF.

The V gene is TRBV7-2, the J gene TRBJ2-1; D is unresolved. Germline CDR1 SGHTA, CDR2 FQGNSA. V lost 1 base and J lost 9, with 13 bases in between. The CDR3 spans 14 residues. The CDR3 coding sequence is TGTGCCAGCAGCTTAGATAGTCGTCTAGGTGAGCAGTTCTTC. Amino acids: CASSLDSRLGEQFF.

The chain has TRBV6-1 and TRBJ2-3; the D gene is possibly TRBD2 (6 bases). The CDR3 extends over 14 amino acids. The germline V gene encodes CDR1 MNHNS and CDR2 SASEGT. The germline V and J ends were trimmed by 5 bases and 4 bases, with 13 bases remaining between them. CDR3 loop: CASSRSLAPDTQYF. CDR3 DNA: TGTGCCAGCAGTCGCTCCCTAGCGCCAGATACGCAGTATTTT.

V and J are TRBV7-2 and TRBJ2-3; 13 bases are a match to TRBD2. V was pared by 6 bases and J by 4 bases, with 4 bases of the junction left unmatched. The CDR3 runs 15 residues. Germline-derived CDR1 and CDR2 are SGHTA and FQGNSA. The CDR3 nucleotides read TGTGCCAGCAGACCGGGACTAGCGGGATCAGATACGCAGTATTTT. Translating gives CASRPGLAGSDTQYF.

CDR3 residues: CASKVLGGSVYEQYF. CDR3 coding DNA: TGTGCCAGCAAGGTCCTCGGGGGGTCCGTCTACGAGCAGTACTTC. The gene calls are TRBV2 and TRBJ2-7; 7 nucleotides agree with TRBD2. CDR3 length: 15 amino acids. The germline CDR1 and CDR2 sequences are SNHLY and FYNNEI. Trimming removed 7 bases from V and 3 bases from J; junction bases left unmatched: 12.

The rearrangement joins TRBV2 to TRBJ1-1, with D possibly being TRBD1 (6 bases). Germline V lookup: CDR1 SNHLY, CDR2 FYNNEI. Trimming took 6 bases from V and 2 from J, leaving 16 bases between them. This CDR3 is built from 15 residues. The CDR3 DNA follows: TGTGCCAGCAGAAACTCCGGGACACTTAACACTGAAGCTTTCTTT. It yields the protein CASRNSGTLNTEAFF.

DNA of the CDR3: TGTGCCAGCAGCTCCCGGACTAGCGGGCACTCCTACGAGCAGTACTTC. Translation gives CASSSRTSGHSYEQYF. The J gene is TRBJ2-7, the V gene TRBV9, with 11 positions matching TRBD2. V shed 4 bases, J shed 0 bases, and the junction held 6 bases outside the gene matches. CDR3 size: 16 residues. CDR1 and CDR2 from the germline V gene are SGDLS and YYNGEE.

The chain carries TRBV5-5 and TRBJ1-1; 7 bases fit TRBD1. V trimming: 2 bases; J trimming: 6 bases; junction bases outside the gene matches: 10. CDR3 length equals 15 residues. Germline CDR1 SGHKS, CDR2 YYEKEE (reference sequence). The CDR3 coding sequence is TGTGCCAGCAGCTTAAAAGGCAACAGGGGCTCTGAAGCTTTCTTT. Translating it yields CASSLKGNRGSEAFF.

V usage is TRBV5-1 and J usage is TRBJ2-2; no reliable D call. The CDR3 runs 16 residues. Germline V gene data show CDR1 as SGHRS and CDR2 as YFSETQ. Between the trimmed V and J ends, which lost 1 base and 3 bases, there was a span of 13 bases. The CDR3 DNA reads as TGCGCCAGCAGCTTGCCTCGCTTGTCGGACACCGGGGAGCTGTTTTTT. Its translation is CASSLPRLSDTGELFF.

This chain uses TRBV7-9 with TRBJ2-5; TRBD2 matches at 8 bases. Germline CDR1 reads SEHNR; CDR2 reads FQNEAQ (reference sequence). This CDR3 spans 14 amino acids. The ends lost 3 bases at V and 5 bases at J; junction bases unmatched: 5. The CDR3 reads CASSFPGGGETQYF. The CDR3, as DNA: TGTGCCAGCAGCTTTCCGGGAGGGGGTGAGACCCAGTACTTC.

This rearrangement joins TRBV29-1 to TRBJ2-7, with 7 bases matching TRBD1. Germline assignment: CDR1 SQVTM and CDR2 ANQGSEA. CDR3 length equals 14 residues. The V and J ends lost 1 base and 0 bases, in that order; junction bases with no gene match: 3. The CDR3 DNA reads TGCAGCGTTGAAGGCCGGGACAGCTCCTACGAGCAGTACTTC. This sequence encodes CSVEGRDSSYEQYF.

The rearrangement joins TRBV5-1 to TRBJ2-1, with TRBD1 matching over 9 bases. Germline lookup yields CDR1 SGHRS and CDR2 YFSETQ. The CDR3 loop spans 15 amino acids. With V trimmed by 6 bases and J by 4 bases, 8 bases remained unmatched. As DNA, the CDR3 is TGCGCCAGCACGCGGACAGGGGATCGGTACAATGAGCAGTTCTTC. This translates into CASTRTGDRYNEQFF.

The CDR3 DNA is TGTGCCAGCAGTGGGGATACAGGGGTGAGCGAGCAGTACTTC. The encoded protein is CASSGDTGVSEQYF. This rearrangement joins TRBV2 to TRBJ2-7; 7 bases fit TRBD1. Germline V lookup: CDR1 SNHLY, CDR2 FYNNEI. Trimming at V came to 4 bases and at J to 6 bases, leaving 9 bases not matched to a gene. The length of the CDR3 is 14 residues.

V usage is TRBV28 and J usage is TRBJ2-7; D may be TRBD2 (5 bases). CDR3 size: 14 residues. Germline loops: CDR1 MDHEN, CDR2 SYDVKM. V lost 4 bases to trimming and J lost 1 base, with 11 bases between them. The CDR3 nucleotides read TGTGCCAGCAGTTCGAGTGGGAGATCCTACGAGCAGTACTTC. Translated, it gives CASSSSGRSYEQYF.

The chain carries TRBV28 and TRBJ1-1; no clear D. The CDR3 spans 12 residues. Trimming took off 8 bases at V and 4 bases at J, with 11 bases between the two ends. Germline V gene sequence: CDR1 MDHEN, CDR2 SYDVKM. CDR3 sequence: CASAAAGTEAFF. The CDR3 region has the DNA TGTGCCAGCGCGGCTGCGGGCACTGAAGCTTTCTTT.

The CDR3 bases are TGTGCCAGCAGCCTCCGGACAGGGGAGTCGCAAGTCTCCTACAATGAGCAGTTCTTC. Its translation is CASSLRTGESQVSYNEQFF. The chain links TRBV7-6 to TRBJ2-1, with 9 bases matching TRBD1. The ends lost 5 bases at V and 0 bases at J; junction bases unmatched: 14. From germline, CDR1 is SGHVS and CDR2 FNYEAQ. This CDR3 has 19 amino acids.

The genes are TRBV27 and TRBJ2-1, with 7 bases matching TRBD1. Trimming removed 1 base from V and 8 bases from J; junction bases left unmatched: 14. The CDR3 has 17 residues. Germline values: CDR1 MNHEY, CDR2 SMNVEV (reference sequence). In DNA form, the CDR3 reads TGTGCCAGCAGTTTATGGGTCCCCCCGACAGGGCGGCATGAGCAGTTCTTC. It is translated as CASSLWVPPTGRHEQFF.

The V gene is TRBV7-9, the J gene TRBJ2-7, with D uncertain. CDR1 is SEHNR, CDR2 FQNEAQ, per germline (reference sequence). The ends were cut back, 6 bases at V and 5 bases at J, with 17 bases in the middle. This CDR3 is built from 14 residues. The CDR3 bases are TGTGCCAGCAGTCCTCCCCAAAACCGGGACGAGCAGTACTTC. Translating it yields CASSPPQNRDEQYF.

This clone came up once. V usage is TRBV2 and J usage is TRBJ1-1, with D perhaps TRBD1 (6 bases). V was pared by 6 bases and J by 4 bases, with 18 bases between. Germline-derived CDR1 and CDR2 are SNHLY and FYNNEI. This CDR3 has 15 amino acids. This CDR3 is CASRRRFQGSTEAFF. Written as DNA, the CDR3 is TGTGCCAGCAGACGACGTTTCCAGGGGTCCACTGAAGCTTTCTTT.

CDR3 residues: CASRLAGYNEQFF. CDR3 bases: TGTGCCAGTCGACTAGCGGGGTACAATGAGCAGTTCTTC. V usage is TRBV7-9 and J usage is TRBJ2-1; 11 nucleotides line up with TRBD2. The CDR3 consists of 13 residues. The junction had 2 bases not matched to a gene; V was cut back by 9 bases and J by 4 bases. CDR1 is SEHNR, CDR2 FQNEAQ, per germline (reference sequence).

CDR3 in amino acids: CASSSPTATVDEQYF. Here the CDR3 DNA reads TGTGCCAGCAGTTCCCCGACAGCTACCGTGGACGAGCAGTACTTC. The gene calls are TRBV28 and TRBJ2-7, with D maybe TRBD1 (5 bases). Germline CDR1 reads MDHEN; CDR2 reads SYDVKM. The ends were cut back, 4 bases at V and 5 bases at J, with 18 bases in the middle. This CDR3 is 15 amino acids long.

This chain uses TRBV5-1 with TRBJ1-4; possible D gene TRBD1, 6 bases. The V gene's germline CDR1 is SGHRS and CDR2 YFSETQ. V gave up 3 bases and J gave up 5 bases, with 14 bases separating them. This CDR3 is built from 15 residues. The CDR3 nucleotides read TGCGCCAGCAGCTCCTCAGGGGTACAGAATGAAAAACTGTTTTTT. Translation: CASSSSGVQNEKLFF.

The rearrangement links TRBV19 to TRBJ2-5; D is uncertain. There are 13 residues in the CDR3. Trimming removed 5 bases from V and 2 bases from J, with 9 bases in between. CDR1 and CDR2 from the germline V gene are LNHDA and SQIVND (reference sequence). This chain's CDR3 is CASSSPVQETQYF. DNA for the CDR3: TGTGCCAGTAGTTCTCCAGTACAAGAGACCCAGTACTTC. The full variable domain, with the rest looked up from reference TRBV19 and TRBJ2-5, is DGGITQSPKYLFRKEGQNVTLSCEQNLNHDAMYWYRQDPGQGLRLIYYSQIVNDFQKGDIAEGYSVSREKKESFPLTVTSAQKNPTAFYLCASSSPVQETQYFGPGTRLLVL.

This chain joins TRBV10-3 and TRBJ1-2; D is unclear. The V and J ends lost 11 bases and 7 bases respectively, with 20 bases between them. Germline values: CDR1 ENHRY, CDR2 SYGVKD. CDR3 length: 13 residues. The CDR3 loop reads CASRGDVVVGYTF. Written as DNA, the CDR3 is TGTGCCTCTCGGGGAGACGTGGTAGTTGGCTACACCTTC.